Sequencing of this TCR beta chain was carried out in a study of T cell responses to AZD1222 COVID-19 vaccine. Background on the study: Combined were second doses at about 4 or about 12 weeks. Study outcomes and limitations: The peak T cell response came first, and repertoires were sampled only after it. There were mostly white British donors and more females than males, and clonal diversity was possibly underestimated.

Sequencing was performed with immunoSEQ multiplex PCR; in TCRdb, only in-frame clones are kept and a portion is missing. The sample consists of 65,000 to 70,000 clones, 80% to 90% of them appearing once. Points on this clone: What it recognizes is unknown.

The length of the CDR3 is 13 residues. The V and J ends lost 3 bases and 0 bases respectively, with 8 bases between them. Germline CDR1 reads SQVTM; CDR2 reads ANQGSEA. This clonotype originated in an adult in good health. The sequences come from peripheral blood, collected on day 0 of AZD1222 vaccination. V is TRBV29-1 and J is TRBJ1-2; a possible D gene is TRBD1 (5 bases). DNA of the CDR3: TGCAGCGTTGACGGGGGTTCTAACTATGGCTACACCTTC. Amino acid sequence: CSVDGGSNYGYTF.